A single sample gave rise to the 24 T cell receptor beta chains below, sequenced in a study of control samples from healthy donors and cancer patients. The protocol was immunoSEQ multiplex PCR, while the TCRdb copy is restricted to in-frame clones and leaves out a portion. The sample comprises about 92,000 clones, roughly 78% of which are singletons, and roughly 9.8% rests with the top ten. What was sequenced was blood. All receptors come from a woman in her sixties or seventies in good health.

The chain has TRBV6-5 and TRBJ1-2, with D possibly TRBD1 on 5 matching bases. CDR3 length: 13 amino acids. Germline-derived CDR1 and CDR2 are MNHEY and SVGAGI. V was trimmed by 3 bases and J by 7 bases, leaving 12 bases between them. DNA for the CDR3: TGTGCCAGCAGTTATGGGGGTTTGAGTGGCTACACCTTC. Translation gives CASSYGGLSGYTF.

The V gene is TRBV6-2 or TRBV6-3, the J gene TRBJ2-7; D unresolved. Trimming removed 6 bases from V and 3 bases from J, with 21 bases in between. CDR3 length: 16 amino acids. The germline V gene has CDR1 MNHEY and CDR2 SVGEGT. The CDR3 is CASRYVAQAGDYEQYF. DNA of the CDR3: TGTGCCAGCAGGTACGTCGCTCAGGCTGGTGACTACGAGCAGTACTTC.

V and J are TRBV11-2 and TRBJ2-5; no clear D. The ends were cut back, 1 base at V and 1 base at J, with 13 bases in the middle. This CDR3 contains 16 residues. CDR1 is SGHAT and CDR2 is FQNNGV in the germline V gene. The CDR3 here is CASSLGGSGSQETQYF. CDR3 nucleotides: TGTGCCAGCAGCTTAGGCGGATCAGGTTCCCAAGAGACCCAGTACTTC. The full variable domain, its missing parts supplied by reference TRBV11-2 and TRBJ2-5, is EAGVAQSPRYKIIEKRQSVAFWCNPISGHATLYWYQQILGQGPKLLIQFQNNGVVDDSQLPKDRFSAERLKGVDSTLKIQPAKLEDSAVYLCASSLGGSGSQETQYFGPGTRLLVL.

This rearrangement joins TRBV7-9 to TRBJ1-2; possible D gene TRBD1, 5 bases. The V and J ends lost 1 base and 0 bases respectively, with 6 bases between them. The CDR3 is made up of 14 amino acids. Looked up from germline, CDR1 is SEHNR and CDR2 is FQNEAQ (reference sequence). The CDR3 DNA reads TGTGCCAGCAGCTTAGAGACAGCTAACTATGGCTACACCTTC. As protein: CASSLETANYGYTF.

V and J are TRBV5-4 and TRBJ1-6; D is ambiguous. This CDR3 region has 15 residues. Germline assignment: CDR1 SGHNT and CDR2 YYREEE (reference sequence). Trimming took off 5 bases at V and 7 bases at J, with 16 bases between the two ends. CDR3 sequence reads: CASSPGPAINSPLHF. CDR3 nucleotide sequence: TGTGCCAGCAGTCCTGGTCCGGCGATCAATTCACCCCTCCACTTT.

The V gene is TRBV7-2, the J gene TRBJ2-2, with D maybe TRBD2 (5 bases). Germline CDR1 is SGHTA and CDR2 is FQGNSA. The CDR3 totals 15 residues. Trimming removed 0 bases from V and 3 bases from J, with 8 bases in between. Here the CDR3 DNA reads TGTGCCAGCAGCTTAGCTCCCGGGGACACCGGGGAGCTGTTTTTT. Its protein is CASSLAPGDTGELFF.

V and J are TRBV14 and TRBJ2-7; D possibly corresponds to TRBD2 (6 bases). V shed 3 bases and J shed 2 bases, with 20 bases lying between them. The CDR3 totals 17 residues. Germline loops: CDR1 SGHDN, CDR2 FVKESK. The CDR3, as DNA: TGTGCCAGCAGCCACGACTCGTACCTAGCGAACACCTACGAGCAGTACTTC. It yields the protein CASSHDSYLANTYEQYF.

The V gene is TRBV19, the J gene TRBJ2-1; D might be TRBD2 (6 bases). In germline, CDR1 is LNHDA, CDR2 SQIVND (reference sequence). V was pared by 3 bases and J by 8 bases, with 20 bases between. The CDR3 is 16 residues long. The DNA for the CDR3 is TGTGCCAGTAGTATGGGTTGGAGGGGATCGACCCATGAGCAGTTCTTC. Protein: CASSMGWRGSTHEQFF. Drawing the rest from reference TRBV19 and TRBJ2-1, the complete variable domain is DGGITQSPKYLFRKEGQNVTLSCEQNLNHDAMYWYRQDPGQGLRLIYYSQIVNDFQKGDIAEGYSVSREKKESFPLTVTSAQKNPTAFYLCASSMGWRGSTHEQFFGPGTRLTVL.

This chain joins TRBV3-1 (or the pseudogene TRBV3-2) and TRBJ1-3; 8 nucleotides line up with TRBD1. V lost 4 bases and J lost 11; bases outside the gene matches: 13. From germline, CDR1 is LGHDT and CDR2 YNNKEL (reference sequence). The CDR3 is 15 residues long. The CDR3 DNA sequence: TGTGCCAGCAGCCCACCAGGGGGCGCGCCGCGGGCCATATATTTT. Its translation: CASSPPGGAPRAIYF.

The chain couples TRBV2 to TRBJ2-1; 12 nucleotides match TRBD2. Germline V lookup: CDR1 SNHLY, CDR2 FYNNEI. The CDR3 has 13 residues. Trimming took 8 bases from V and 9 from J; bases not matched to a gene: 5. This CDR3 reads CASGLAGFSEQFF. As DNA, the CDR3 is TGTGCCAGCGGACTAGCGGGGTTTAGTGAGCAGTTCTTC. Using reference TRBV2 and TRBJ2-1 for the parts outside the CDR3, the full variable domain is EPEVTQTPSHQVTQMGQEVILRCVPISNHLYFYWYRQILGQKVEFLVSFYNNEISEKSEIFDDQFSVERPDGSNFTLKIRSTKLEDSAMYFCASGLAGFSEQFFGPGTRLTVL.

The genes are TRBV14 and TRBJ2-3, with TRBD1 identical over 7 bases. V lost 0 bases to trimming and J lost 6 bases; unmatched junction nucleotides: 6. CDR1 is SGHDN, CDR2 FVKESK, per germline. The CDR3 runs to 15 residues. CDR3 sequence: CASSQDLQGSDTQYF. In DNA, the CDR3 is TGTGCCAGCAGCCAAGATTTACAGGGGAGTGATACGCAGTATTTT.

V usage is TRBV21-1 and J usage is TRBJ2-2; the D call in the table, TRBD1, was not verified against the DNA. TRBV21-1 is annotated as a pseudogene. This CDR3 comprises 17 residues. The CDR3 nucleotides are TGTGCCAGCAGCCCTCTTGGTAGGGGCATGAACACCAGGGAGCTGTTTTTT. It is translated as CASSPLGRGMNTRELFF.

Only a few counts were recorded for this clone. DNA for the CDR3: TGTGCCAGCAGCCAAGACAGGGGTGCTAACTATGGCTACACCTTC. Translation gives CASSQDRGANYGYTF. J is TRBJ1-2 and V is TRBV6-5, with TRBD1 identical over 8 bases. This CDR3 is built from 15 residues. After removal of 6 bases from V and 0 bases from J, the junction contained 6 bases not matched to a gene. CDR1 MNHEY and CDR2 SVGAGI come from the germline V gene.

The chain joins TRBV15 to TRBJ1-4; 7 bases are a match to TRBD1. V was clipped by 1 base and J by 5 bases; unmatched bases: 4. The CDR3 totals 15 residues. Germline V lookup: CDR1 LNHNV, CDR2 YYDKDF (reference sequence). The CDR3: CATSRGKQGNEKLFF. For the CDR3, the DNA is TGTGCCACCAGCAGAGGGAAACAGGGGAATGAAAAACTGTTTTTT.

Only one count was recorded for this clone. The chain carries TRBV19 and TRBJ1-1; D possibly corresponds to TRBD1 (6 bases). The CDR3 is 14 residues long. The germline gives CDR1 LNHDA, CDR2 SQIVND (reference sequence). V was shortened by 8 bases and J by 5 bases, with 18 bases between the two germline ends. CDR3 DNA: TGTGCCAGTTACCCGTCGACAGGACAAACTGAAGCTTTCTTT. Protein: CASYPSTGQTEAFF.

V usage is TRBV28 and J usage is TRBJ1-5; D might be TRBD1 (5 bases). V was trimmed by 7 bases and J by 1 base, leaving 8 bases between them. The germline gives CDR1 MDHEN, CDR2 SYDVKM. The CDR3 is 13 residues long. CDR3 region: CASTRDSNQPQHF. The CDR3, as DNA: TGTGCCAGCACCCGGGACAGCAATCAGCCCCAGCATTTT.

The chain employs TRBV11-3 and TRBJ2-6; TRBD2 matches at 10 bases. CDR1 SGHNT and CDR2 YENEEA come from the germline V gene. V trimming: 1 base; J trimming: 0 bases; junction bases outside the gene matches: 6. The CDR3 totals 19 residues. CDR3 in amino acids: CASSLVKAGGSSGANVLTF. CDR3 nucleotides: TGTGCCAGCAGCTTAGTTAAAGCGGGGGGGAGCTCTGGGGCCAACGTCCTGACTTTC.

The J gene is TRBJ2-5, the V gene TRBV19, with 11 bases fitting TRBD1. Germline V lookup: CDR1 LNHDA, CDR2 SQIVND (reference sequence). Losses at the gene ends were 6 bases for V and 4 bases for J; bases not matched to a gene: 7. The CDR3 has 15 residues. CDR3 sequence (DNA): TGTGCCAGTAGCCACCAGGGACAGGGGGGAGAGACCCAGTACTTC. It yields the protein CASSHQGQGGETQYF. The variable domain in full, with the rest retrieved from reference TRBV19 and TRBJ2-5, is DGGITQSPKYLFRKEGQNVTLSCEQNLNHDAMYWYRQDPGQGLRLIYYSQIVNDFQKGDIAEGYSVSREKKESFPLTVTSAQKNPTAFYLCASSHQGQGGETQYFGPGTRLLVL.

The V call is TRBV6-2 or TRBV6-3, the J call TRBJ1-5; maybe TRBD1 (6 bases). The ends were cut back, 2 bases at V and 0 bases at J, with 17 bases in the middle. Germline values: CDR1 MNHEY, CDR2 SVGEGT. CDR3 length: 18 amino acids. CDR3 in amino acids: CASSYPIQGENSNQPQHF. In nucleotides, the CDR3 is TGTGCCAGCAGTTACCCAATACAGGGTGAGAATAGCAATCAGCCCCAGCATTTT.

The chain joins TRBV3-1 (or the pseudogene TRBV3-2) to TRBJ2-2; 11 bases are a match to TRBD2. V trimming: 0 bases; J trimming: 3 bases; junction bases outside the gene matches: 6. The CDR3 contains 18 residues. The germline gives CDR1 LGHDT, CDR2 YNNKEL (reference sequence). This CDR3 is CASSQERGLAVHTGELFF. The DNA of the CDR3 is TGTGCCAGCAGCCAAGAGAGGGGACTAGCGGTGCACACCGGGGAGCTGTTTTTT.

This clone has a handful of counts. The J gene is TRBJ1-4, the V gene TRBV7-8, with D unclear. The CDR3 totals 16 residues. V lost 5 bases and J lost 0, with 13 bases in between. Germline lookup yields CDR1 SGHVS and CDR2 FQNEAQ. CDR3 sequence: CASSPQMITTNEKLFF. The DNA for the CDR3 is TGTGCCAGCAGCCCCCAGATGATTACAACTAATGAAAAACTGTTTTTT.

J is TRBJ1-2 and V is TRBV10-1; D is uncertain. V was cut by 6 bases and J by 3 bases, with 2 bases left in between. From germline, CDR1 is WNHNN and CDR2 SYGVQD (reference sequence). The CDR3 has 10 residues. For the CDR3, the DNA is TGCGCCAGCAGGGACTATGGCTACACCTTC. Translated: CASRDYGYTF.

About this clone: At the DNA level, this CDR3 is encoded by other sequences in the same sample as well. This chain links TRBV28 with TRBJ2-1; D ambiguous. The V gene lost 2 bases and the J gene lost 9 bases, with 5 bases spanning the gap. Germline CDR1 reads MDHEN; CDR2 reads SYDVKM. The CDR3 sequence is 11 residues long. The DNA of the CDR3 is TGTGCCAGCAGTTTACTCGGTGAGCAGTTCTTC. This codes for CASSLLGEQFF.

V gene TRBV28 combines with J gene TRBJ2-7, with 8 positions matching TRBD1. Trimming at V came to 8 bases and at J to 2 bases, leaving 8 bases not matched to a gene. This CDR3 is 14 amino acids long. Germline V gene sequence: CDR1 MDHEN, CDR2 SYDVKM. CDR3 nucleotide sequence: TGTGCCAGCGGGTTGCTACAGGGGGCCTACGAGCAGTACTTC. Its translation is CASGLLQGAYEQYF.